This TCR beta chain derives from a study of CD8+ T cells in alopecia areata. Trimming removed 2 bases from V and 0 bases from J; junction bases left unmatched: 1. Germline lookup yields CDR1 MNHEY and CDR2 SMNVEV (reference sequence). The CDR3 runs 16 residues. After isolation, RNA underwent reverse transcription to generate cDNA as the sequencing template. Measured with immunoSEQ multiplex PCR; TCRdb has only the in-frame clones, and not every one. This sample carries roughly 250,000 clones, about 68% of them seen once, and the ten largest clones take about 1.3%. The clonotype comes from a human donor with alopecia areata. This chain connects TRBV27 to TRBJ1-6, with TRBD1 identical over 7 bases. The source material was CD4+ T cells sorted from blood, sampled at week 0. The CDR3: CASSLTGASYNSPLHF. The CDR3 DNA sequence: TGTGCCAGCAGTTTAACAGGGGCCTCCTATAATTCACCCCTCCACTTT.